A selection of T cell receptor beta chains follows, all from one sample in a study of shared clonotypes between healthy human individuals. The protocol was immunoSEQ multiplex PCR, while the TCRdb copy is restricted to in-frame clones and leaves out a portion. This table holds 2.3 million or so clones, 80% to 95% found once. The sample taken for sequencing was naive CD4+ T cells from PBMCs. These receptors originate from a young man in good health. Some clones in this sample may be carry-over from other donors' samples. Each CDR3 is given with its conserved first and last residue. The D gene is left open where the match is weak. Clone size, where shown, is once, few, many, or a class for clones that have expanded.

-	TRBV10-2	-	TRBJ1-5	TGCGCCAGCAGTGCGGGAAATCAGCCCCAGCATTTT	CASSAGNQPQHF
-	TRBV28	-	TRBJ2-7	TGTGCCAGCAGTTTATCGCAAACCCCCCACGAGCAGTACTTC	CASSLSQTPHEQYF
-	TRBV28	-	TRBJ1-5	TGTGCCAGCAGTACACCCGGGAACAATCAGCCCCAGCATTTT	CASSTPGNNQPQHF
TRBD2	TRBV29-1	-	TRBJ2-1	TGCAGCACCACGGGGGGGGCTAGCGGGAGCAATGAGCAGTTCTTC	CSTTGGASGSNEQFF
-	TRBV2	once	TRBJ2-2	TGTGCCAGCAGTGACTCGGGGCCGAACACCGGGGAGCTGTTTTTT	CASSDSGPNTGELFF
-	TRBV9	-	TRBJ1-1	TGTGCCAGCAGCGTAGGGGGCGCTAACACTGAAGCTTTCTTT	CASSVGGANTEAFF
TRBD2	TRBV30	-	TRBJ2-5	TGTGCCTGGAGTTCCATCACCGCTAGCGGGAGGGCCCAAGAGACCCAGTACTTC	CAWSSITASGRAQETQYF
-	TRBV27	-	TRBJ2-4	TGTGCCAGCAGTAGCCCAACTGCGGCCAAAAACATTCAGTACTTC	CASSSPTAAKNIQYF
-	TRBV7-8	once	TRBJ2-1	TGTGCCAGCAGCTTAAGAAGTCGGGAGCCCTACACTAATGAGCAGTTCTTC	CASSLRSREPYTNEQFF
-	TRBV7-3	-	TRBJ2-7	TGTGCCAGCAGCTTGGTGGGAGACGGCGAGCAGTACTTC	CASSLVGDGEQYF
-	TRBV9	-	TRBJ1-2	TGTGCCAGCAGCCTCGGCCTTGGGGAATATCGCTACACCTTC	CASSLGLGEYRYTF